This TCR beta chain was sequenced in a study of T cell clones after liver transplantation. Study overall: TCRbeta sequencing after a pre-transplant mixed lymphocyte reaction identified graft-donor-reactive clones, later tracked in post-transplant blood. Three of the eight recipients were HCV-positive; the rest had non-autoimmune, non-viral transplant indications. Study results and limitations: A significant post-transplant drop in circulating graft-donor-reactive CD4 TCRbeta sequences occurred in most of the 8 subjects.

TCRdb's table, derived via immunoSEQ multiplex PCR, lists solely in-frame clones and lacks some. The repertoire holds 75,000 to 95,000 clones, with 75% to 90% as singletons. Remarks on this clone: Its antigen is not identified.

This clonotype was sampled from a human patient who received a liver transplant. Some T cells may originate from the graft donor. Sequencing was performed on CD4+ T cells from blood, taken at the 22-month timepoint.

CDR3 sequence (DNA): TGTGCCAGCAGTCGGCAGGGGGCGAGGGATACGCAGTATTTT. It codes for CASSRQGARDTQYF. The chain has TRBV28 and TRBJ2-3; TRBD1 matches at 8 bases. The CDR3 spans 14 residues. With V trimmed by 5 bases and J by 6 bases, 7 bases remained unmatched. Germline loops: CDR1 MDHEN, CDR2 SYDVKM.